The T cell receptor (beta chain) described here comes from a study of OX40 agonist ivuxolimab in advanced cancers. The overall study: One patient with hepatocellular carcinoma and two with cutaneous melanoma, three in all, had partial responses.

As regards this clone: No antigen is known for it.

Individuals having autoimmune disease history or systemic immunosuppression were not enrolled. Notes on the study in general: People who partly responded at 0.1-3.0 mg/kg had some of the least clonal expansion seen. Circulating CD4+ and CD8+ T cells showed clonal expansion by week 6 at 0.1 to 3.0 mg/kg.

TCRdb's copy holds only in-frame clones and misses some; the assay was immunoSEQ multiplex PCR. The data show some 10,000 clones, 86% seen once. V was clipped by 6 bases and J by 3 bases, with 11 bases between them. Germline assignment: CDR1 WNHNN and CDR2 SYGVQD (reference sequence). The CDR3 extends over 13 amino acids. The chain links TRBV10-1 to TRBJ2-5; D is possibly TRBD2 (5 bases). The sequence came from an adult with an advanced solid tumor such as melanoma, head and neck, liver or kidney cancer. Sequencing was performed on CD4+ or CD8+ T cells sorted from blood, taken in a trial of the OX40 agonist ivuxolimab. CDR3 coding DNA: TGCGCCAGCAGGGCATCCGGGAAAGAGACCCAGTACTTC. It is translated as CASRASGKETQYF.